A single sample is the source of the 28 T cell receptor beta chains below, sequenced in a study of early T cells in non-severe SARS-CoV-2 infection. TCRdb independently ran MiXCR on the 5' RACE reads; one entry per CDR3 protein. The sample shows tens of thousands of distinct CDR3 sequences, about a tenth of them seen only once. Sequenced material: whole blood. These receptors all come from an adult who was a healthcare worker with PCR-confirmed SARS-CoV-2 infection or an uninfected control (not recorded which).

This clonotype was detected many times. One end of the junction is discordant with germline, which a read error may explain. V and J are TRBV3-1 and TRBJ1-3, with TRBD1 as a possible D gene (6 bases). In germline, CDR1 is LGHDT, CDR2 YNNKEL (reference sequence). There are 16 residues in the CDR3. The CDR3 sequence: CASSPPGALSENTIYF. The CDR3 nucleotides are TGTGCCAGCAGCCCTCCAGGGGCCCTCTCTGAAAACACCATATATTTT.

This clonotype has just a few counts. The rearrangement links TRBV5-1 to TRBJ2-5; a weak D match, TRBD1 (5 bases). The ends were cut back, 5 bases at V and 2 bases at J, with 16 bases in the middle. CDR1 and CDR2 from the germline V gene are SGHRS and YFSETQ. The CDR3 is 15 amino acids. The DNA of the CDR3 is TGCGCCAGCAGATCCACCCCAGGGATTCAAGAGACCCAGTACTTC. Translated, it gives CASRSTPGIQETQYF.

This clonotype was counted at least ten times. The chain joins TRBV6-5 to TRBJ1-6; 7 bases map to TRBD1. Germline V CDR1 and CDR2: MNHEY, SVGAGI. CDR3 length equals 13 residues. V gave up 7 bases and J gave up 14 bases; unmatched junction bases: 11. The CDR3 here is CASTGTGEATLHF. The CDR3 coding sequence is TGTGCCAGCACTGGTACAGGGGAAGCAACCCTCCACTTT.

This clonotype has ten or more counts. J is TRBJ1-2 and V is TRBV3-1, with 7 bases fitting TRBD1. This CDR3 comprises 17 residues. V was clipped by 4 bases and J by 5 bases; unmatched bases: 16. In germline, CDR1 is LGHDT, CDR2 YNNKEL (reference sequence). CDR3 sequence: CASSLNWGGTALYGYTF. CDR3 coding DNA: TGTGCCAGCAGCCTCAATTGGGGGGGGACAGCTCTTTATGGCTACACCTTC.

This clonotype has at least ten counts. Mismatch with germline at one junction end may stem from a read error. The CDR3 DNA sequence: TGTAGCGTTGTGACAGGGGGCTGGGAGCAGTACTTC. It translates to CSVVTGGWEQYF. The rearrangement uses TRBV29-1 and TRBJ2-7, with 10 bases identical to TRBD1. The CDR3 totals 12 residues. Germline V gene lookup returns CDR1 SQVTM and CDR2 ANQGSEA.

V is TRBV30 and J is TRBJ2-7; a possible D gene is TRBD2 (6 bases). The CDR3 is 14 amino acids. Deletions cut 0 bases from V and 5 bases from J, with 14 bases between. CDR1 and CDR2 from the germline V gene are GTSNPN and SVGIG (reference sequence). This CDR3 is CAWSVGWGEDEQYF. In nucleotides, the CDR3 is TGTGCCTGGAGTGTCGGGTGGGGGGAGGACGAGCAGTACTTC.

The chain's CDR3 is CASISDSLNSPLHF. In nucleotides, the CDR3 is TGCGCCAGCATCTCTGACAGCTTAAATTCACCCCTCCACTTT. The chain combines TRBV5-1 with TRBJ1-6; perhaps TRBD1 as D (5 bases). Trimming removed 6 bases from V and 7 bases from J, with 14 bases in between. The CDR3 loop spans 14 amino acids. Germline assignment: CDR1 SGHRS and CDR2 YFSETQ.

Of note for this clonotype: This may be a read error: a much more frequent sequence differs by one nucleotide. The chain recombines TRBV20-1 with TRBJ2-2; D is perhaps TRBD1 (5 bases). The CDR3 is 14 residues long. Germline CDR1 and CDR2: DFQATT and SNEGSKA (reference sequence). This chain's CDR3 is CNARMVRETGELFF. The CDR3 bases are TGCAATGCTAGAATGGTCAGGGAAACCGGGGAGCTGTTTTTT.

The chain links TRBV27 to TRBJ1-6, with TRBD1 as a possible D gene (6 bases). The germline V gene encodes CDR1 MNHEY and CDR2 SMNVEV (reference sequence). Trimming removed 5 bases at V and 5 bases at J, with 13 bases between. The CDR3 extends over 15 amino acids. The CDR3 is CASSPYQGNNSPLHF. The DNA for the CDR3 is TGTGCCAGCAGTCCATACCAGGGGAATAATTCACCCCTCCACTTT.

As to this clonotype: Since a much larger clone is just one base distant, this may be a read error. This chain joins TRBV29-1 and TRBJ2-2, with D maybe TRBD2 (6 bases). This CDR3 has 13 amino acids. V lost 6 bases, J lost 1 base, and 9 bases lay in between. Germline V gene lookup returns CDR1 SQVTM and CDR2 ANQGSEA. Here the CDR3 reads CSVSGGNTGELFF. The CDR3 DNA is TGCAGCGTGTCCGGGGGGAACACCGGGGAGCTGTTTTTT.

The chain couples TRBV7-2 to TRBJ2-1; D unclear. The V end was cut by 1 base, the J end by 5 bases, with 12 bases between. In germline, CDR1 is SGHTA, CDR2 FQGNSA. There are 15 residues in the CDR3. CDR3 in DNA: TGTGCCAGCAGCTTAGGGCTGTGGGTAAACAATGAGCAGTTCTTC. Translation gives CASSLGLWVNNEQFF. Combining the CDR3 with reference TRBV7-2 and TRBJ2-1 gives the whole variable domain GAGVSQSPSNKVTEKGKDVELRCDPISGHTALYWYRQSLGQGLEFLIYFQGNSAPDKSGLPSDRFSAERTGGSVSTLTIQRTQQEDSAVYLCASSLGLWVNNEQFFGPGTRLTVL.

This clonotype has only a few counts. This rearrangement joins TRBV7-3 to TRBJ2-2; D might be TRBD1 or TRBD2, each matching 5 bases. Germline-derived CDR1 and CDR2 are SGHTA and FQGTGA. V shed 4 bases and J shed 7 bases, with 16 bases lying between them. This CDR3 comprises 15 residues. DNA of the CDR3: TGTGCCAGCAGCTCTTACGGGGCCGGCGGCGGGGAGCTGTTTTTT. Residues: CASSSYGAGGGELFF.

This clonotype has at least ten counts. V usage is TRBV2 and J usage is TRBJ2-1; 8 nucleotides line up with TRBD2. V lost 4 bases to trimming and J lost 2 bases; unmatched junction nucleotides: 4. The CDR3 consists of 15 residues. The germline gives CDR1 SNHLY, CDR2 FYNNEI. CDR3 residues: CASSGQRGPYNEQFF. The CDR3 nucleotides are TGTGCCAGCAGTGGACAGCGGGGGCCCTACAATGAGCAGTTCTTC.

This sequence joins TRBV7-7 and TRBJ2-5; D is unclear. V was pared by 2 bases and J by 5 bases, with 12 bases between. Germline V gene lookup returns CDR1 SSHAT and CDR2 FNYEAQ (reference sequence). The CDR3 runs 14 residues. The CDR3, as DNA: TGTGCCAGCAGCTTAAGGACGGGCTTGGAGACCCAGTACTTC. It translates to CASSLRTGLETQYF.

Ten or more counts support this clonotype. This rearrangement joins TRBV2 to TRBJ1-1, with D maybe TRBD1 (5 bases). Germline CDR1 and CDR2: SNHLY and FYNNEI. Trimming removed 0 bases from V and 5 bases from J, with 19 bases in between. The CDR3 is 17 residues long. CDR3 nucleotide sequence: TGTGCCAGCAGTGAAGCGCAGGGAGGGCGGGCGGAAACTGAAGCTTTCTTT. It specifies CASSEAQGGRAETEAFF.

This clonotype was counted ten times or more. V usage is TRBV20-1 and J usage is TRBJ1-4; the match to TRBD1 covers 8 bases. The CDR3 sequence is 15 residues long. V lost 5 bases, J lost 0 bases, and 5 bases stayed unmatched. The germline V gene encodes CDR1 DFQATT and CDR2 SNEGSKA (reference sequence). The chain's CDR3 is CSAGGQDATNEKLFF. The CDR3 DNA sequence: TGCAGTGCTGGGGGACAGGACGCAACTAATGAAAAACTGTTTTTT.

The chain couples TRBV18 to TRBJ2-7; a weak D match, TRBD2 (7 bases). The CDR3 has 16 residues. Per the germline V gene, CDR1 is KGHSH and CDR2 is LQKENI. V was cut by 3 bases and J by 0 bases, with 15 bases left in between. CDR3 sequence: CASSPPGRGPSYEQYF. The CDR3 DNA sequence: TGTGCCAGCTCACCGCCTGGGCGGGGGCCCTCCTACGAGCAGTACTTC.

This clonotype was counted at least ten times. This chain uses TRBV5-4 with TRBJ1-5, with 7 nucleotides matching TRBD1. J gave up 3 bases and V 3 bases, and 3 bases lay outside the gene matches. The CDR3 is made up of 14 amino acids. Germline CDR1 and CDR2: SGHNT and YYREEE (reference sequence). CDR3 sequence reads: CASSSQGYNQPQHF. The CDR3 bases are TGTGCCAGCAGCTCACAGGGGTACAATCAGCCCCAGCATTTT.

The chain carries TRBV20-1 and TRBJ1-2; tentatively, D is TRBD1 (6 bases). CDR1 and CDR2 (germline): DFQATT, SNEGSKA (reference sequence). V was shortened by 7 bases and J by 0 bases, with 15 bases between the two germline ends. The CDR3 sequence is 14 residues long. CDR3 region: CSETRAGANYGYTF. As DNA, the CDR3 is TGCAGTGAGACTAGGGCAGGGGCTAACTATGGCTACACCTTC.

This clonotype was seen a handful of times. V gene TRBV18 combines with J gene TRBJ2-7, with 12 bases matching TRBD2. Trimming cost V 4 bases and J 4 bases; bases outside gene matches: 2. CDR3 length equals 14 residues. CDR1 is KGHSH, CDR2 LQKENI, per germline. The CDR3, as DNA: TGTGCCAGCTCACTGACTAGCGGGGGTTACGAGCAGTACTTC. This codes for CASSLTSGGYEQYF.

The chain recombines TRBV6-4 with TRBJ2-2, with TRBD2 identical over 8 bases. Per germline, CDR1 MRHNA and CDR2 SNTAGT. The CDR3 totals 15 residues. V dropped 5 bases and J dropped 4; count of bases not matched to a gene: 6. CDR3 bases: TGTGCCAGCAGTCTGACTAGCGTAGGCACCGGGGAGCTGTTTTTT. This codes for CASSLTSVGTGELFF.

In its sample, this clonotype was seen many times. The chain couples TRBV11-1 to TRBJ2-1, with D perhaps being TRBD1 or TRBD2 (5 bases each). Trimming removed 5 bases from V and 4 bases from J, with 12 bases in between. Germline V gene sequence: CDR1 SGHAT, CDR2 FQDESV (reference sequence). The CDR3 length is 14 residues. Here the CDR3 DNA reads TGTGCCAGCAGCCTCCAGGGACGGTACAATGAGCAGTTCTTC. It encodes CASSLQGRYNEQFF.

Ten or more counts support this clonotype. The J gene is TRBJ2-3, the V gene TRBV18; no clear D. The V end lost 6 bases, the J end lost 4 bases, and 5 bases lay between the germline ends. Germline loops: CDR1 KGHSH, CDR2 LQKENI. This CDR3 contains 11 residues. The CDR3 protein is CASSLSDTQYF. The CDR3 DNA reads TGTGCCAGCTCCCTATCAGATACGCAGTATTTT.

The rearrangement links TRBV20-1 to TRBJ2-7; D perhaps matches TRBD1 (6 bases). Germline CDR1 reads DFQATT; CDR2 reads SNEGSKA (reference sequence). The CDR3 runs 17 residues. V was trimmed by 0 bases and J by 1 base, leaving 19 bases between them. The CDR3 region is CSARDPKQGGISYEQYF. In DNA form, the CDR3 reads TGCAGTGCTAGAGATCCGAAACAGGGTGGGATTTCCTACGAGCAGTACTTC.

This clonotype has more than one count but fewer than ten. This sequence joins TRBV20-1 and TRBJ2-5; D is unresolved. This CDR3 has 14 amino acids. CDR1 is DFQATT, CDR2 SNEGSKA, per germline (reference sequence). Trimming stripped 3 bases from V and 2 bases from J, with 13 bases between. This chain's CDR3 is CSASHEPGQETQYF. The CDR3 coding sequence is TGCAGTGCTAGCCATGAACCGGGTCAAGAGACCCAGTACTTC.

V usage is TRBV6-5 and J usage is TRBJ1-2; D possibly corresponds to TRBD1 (6 bases). From germline, CDR1 is MNHEY and CDR2 SVGAGI. This CDR3 has 13 amino acids. V shed 6 bases and J shed 2 bases, with 10 bases lying between them. CDR3 sequence reads: CASSFTGNYGYTF. CDR3 DNA: TGTGCCAGCAGCTTCACAGGGAACTATGGCTACACCTTC.

There are a few counts of this clonotype. V gene TRBV7-9 combines with J gene TRBJ2-1; TRBD2 might be the D (6 bases). Germline CDR1 reads SEHNR; CDR2 reads FQNEAQ (reference sequence). V was clipped by 4 bases and J by 7 bases, with 8 bases between them. This CDR3 has 12 amino acids. CDR3 in DNA: TGTGCCAGCAGCTGGGACTCTAATGAGCAGTTCTTC. It translates to CASSWDSNEQFF.

This clonotype was recorded once. The V call is TRBV6-2 or TRBV6-3, the J call TRBJ2-1, with D possibly TRBD1 on 5 matching bases. The CDR3 is 18 residues long. Germline CDR1 is MNHEY and CDR2 is SVGEGT. The V end was cut by 5 bases, the J end by 0 bases, with 20 bases between. Here the CDR3 reads CASSPGSGAAPSYNEQFF. CDR3 sequence (DNA): TGTGCCAGCAGTCCCGGTAGTGGGGCCGCACCCTCCTACAATGAGCAGTTCTTC.